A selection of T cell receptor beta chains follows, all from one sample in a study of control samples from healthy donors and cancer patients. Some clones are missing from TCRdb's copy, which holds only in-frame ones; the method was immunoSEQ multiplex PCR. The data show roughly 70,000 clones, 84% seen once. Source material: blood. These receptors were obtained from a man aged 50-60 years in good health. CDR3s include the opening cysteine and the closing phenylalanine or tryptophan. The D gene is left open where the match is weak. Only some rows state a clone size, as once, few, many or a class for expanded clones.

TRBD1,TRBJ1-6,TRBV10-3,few,CAISESPGQGGSPLHF,TGTGCCATCAGTGAGTCACCCGGACAGGGTGGTTCACCCCTCCACTTT
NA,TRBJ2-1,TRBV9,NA,CASSTQGGARQFF,TGTGCCAGCAGCACGCAGGGGGGGGCACGGCAGTTCTTC
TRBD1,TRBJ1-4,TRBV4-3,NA,CASSPGTGGLANEKLFF,TGCGCCAGCAGCCCCGGGACAGGGGGCTTGGCTAATGAAAAACTGTTTTTT
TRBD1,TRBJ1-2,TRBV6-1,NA,CASSEGQGYGYTF,TGTGCCAGCAGTGAAGGACAGGGCTATGGCTACACCTTC
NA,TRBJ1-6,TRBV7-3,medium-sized,CASSLKGGGSRAYSPLHF,TGTGCCAGCAGCTTAAAAGGAGGAGGGTCGAGGGCTTACTCACCCCTCCACTTT
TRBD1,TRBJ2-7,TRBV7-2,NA,CASSSRGGQGGEQYF,TGTGCCAGCAGCTCAAGGGGGGGACAGGGCGGCGAGCAGTACTTC
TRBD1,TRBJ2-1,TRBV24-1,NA,CATSDLIQGVFEQFF,TGTGCCACCAGTGATTTGATCCAGGGGGTCTTTGAGCAGTTCTTC
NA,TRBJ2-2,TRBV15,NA,CATSRDQVAVNTGELFF,TGTGCCACCAGCAGAGATCAGGTGGCGGTTAACACCGGGGAGCTGTTTTTT
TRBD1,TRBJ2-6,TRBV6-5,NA,CASSLTGSGANVLTF,TGTGCCAGCAGCCTGACAGGGTCTGGGGCCAACGTCCTGACTTTC
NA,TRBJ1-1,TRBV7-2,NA,CASRQISGMTFF,TGTGCCAGCAGACAAATAAGTGGTATGACTTTCTTT
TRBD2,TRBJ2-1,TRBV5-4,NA,CASSFGAGVLSNEQFF,TGTGCCAGCAGCTTCGGAGCGGGAGTTTTATCGAATGAGCAGTTCTTC
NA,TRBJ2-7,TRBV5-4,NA,CASSMGPISSSYEQYF,TGTGCCAGCAGCATGGGACCCATTTCTAGCTCCTACGAGCAGTACTTC
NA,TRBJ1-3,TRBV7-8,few,CASSPYLSSGNTIYF,TGTGCCAGCAGCCCGTACCTGTCCTCTGGAAACACCATATATTTT
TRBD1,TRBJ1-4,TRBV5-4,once,CASSSEGATNEKLFF,TGTGCCAGCAGCTCGGAGGGGGCGACTAATGAAAAACTGTTTTTT
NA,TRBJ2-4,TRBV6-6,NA,CASSYGTADTGNIQYF,TGTGCCAGCAGTTACGGGACTGCAGACACTGGGAACATTCAGTACTTC
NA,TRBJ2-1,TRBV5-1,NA,CASSLGLAVGNEQFF,TGCGCCAGCAGCTTAGGGTTAGCGGTGGGGAATGAGCAGTTCTTC
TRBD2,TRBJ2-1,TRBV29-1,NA,CSRTSGRNEQFF,TGCAGCCGGACTAGCGGGAGGAATGAGCAGTTCTTC
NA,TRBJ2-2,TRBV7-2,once,CASSLFHTGELFF,TGTGCCAGCAGCTTATTTCACACCGGGGAGCTGTTTTTT
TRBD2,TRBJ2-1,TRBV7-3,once,CASSLGTSGPGEQFF,TGTGCCAGCAGCTTAGGGACTAGCGGGCCCGGTGAGCAGTTCTTC
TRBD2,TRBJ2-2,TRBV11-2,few,CASSAKGLAGGGTGELFF,TGTGCCAGCAGCGCAAAAGGACTAGCGGGGGGAGGGACCGGGGAGCTGTTTTTT
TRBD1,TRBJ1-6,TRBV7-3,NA,CASSLRVGQYNSPLHF,TGTGCCAGCAGCTTGAGGGTGGGACAGTATAATTCACCCCTCCACTTT
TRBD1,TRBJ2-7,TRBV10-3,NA,CAISWTGSSYEQYF,TGTGCCATCAGTTGGACAGGGAGTTCCTACGAGCAGTACTTC
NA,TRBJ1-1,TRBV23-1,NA,CASSQRDTEAFF,TGCGCCAGCAGCCAGCGGGACACTGAAGCTTTCTTT
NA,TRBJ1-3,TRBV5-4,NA,CASSLWHLPTAGNTIYF,TGTGCCAGCAGCTTGTGGCACCTACCTACAGCAGGAAACACCATATATTTT
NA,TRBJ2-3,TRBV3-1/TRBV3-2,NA,CASSQEPETDTQYF,TGTGCCAGCAGCCAAGAGCCAGAAACAGATACGCAGTATTTT
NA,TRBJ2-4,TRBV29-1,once,CSVEVAKDIQYF,TGCAGCGTTGAAGTCGCAAAGGATATTCAGTACTTC
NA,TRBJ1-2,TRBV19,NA,CASGTGPISGYTF,TGTGCCAGTGGGACCGGGCCTATTTCTGGCTACACCTTC
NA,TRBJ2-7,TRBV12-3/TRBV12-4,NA,CPSQDCTYEQYF,TGCCCGTCGCAGGACTGCACCTACGAGCAGTACTTC
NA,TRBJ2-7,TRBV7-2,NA,CASALVGSYEQYF,TGTGCCAGCGCCTTGGTAGGTTCCTACGAGCAGTACTTC
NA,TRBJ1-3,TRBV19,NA,CASSTTGRGNTIYF,TGTGCCAGTAGTACGACGGGACGGGGAAACACCATATATTTT